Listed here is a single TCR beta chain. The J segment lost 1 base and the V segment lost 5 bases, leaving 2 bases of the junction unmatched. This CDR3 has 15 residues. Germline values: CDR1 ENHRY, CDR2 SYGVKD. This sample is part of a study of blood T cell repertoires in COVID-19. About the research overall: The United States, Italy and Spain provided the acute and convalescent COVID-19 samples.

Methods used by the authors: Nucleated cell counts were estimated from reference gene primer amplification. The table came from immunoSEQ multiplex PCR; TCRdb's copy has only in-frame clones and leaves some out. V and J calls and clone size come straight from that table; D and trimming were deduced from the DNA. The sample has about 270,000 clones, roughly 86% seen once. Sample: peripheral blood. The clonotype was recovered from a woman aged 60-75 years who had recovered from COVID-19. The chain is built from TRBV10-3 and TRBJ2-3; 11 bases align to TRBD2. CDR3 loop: CAISSTSGGTDTQYF. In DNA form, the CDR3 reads TGTGCCATCAGTTCGACTAGCGGGGGCACAGATACGCAGTATTTT.